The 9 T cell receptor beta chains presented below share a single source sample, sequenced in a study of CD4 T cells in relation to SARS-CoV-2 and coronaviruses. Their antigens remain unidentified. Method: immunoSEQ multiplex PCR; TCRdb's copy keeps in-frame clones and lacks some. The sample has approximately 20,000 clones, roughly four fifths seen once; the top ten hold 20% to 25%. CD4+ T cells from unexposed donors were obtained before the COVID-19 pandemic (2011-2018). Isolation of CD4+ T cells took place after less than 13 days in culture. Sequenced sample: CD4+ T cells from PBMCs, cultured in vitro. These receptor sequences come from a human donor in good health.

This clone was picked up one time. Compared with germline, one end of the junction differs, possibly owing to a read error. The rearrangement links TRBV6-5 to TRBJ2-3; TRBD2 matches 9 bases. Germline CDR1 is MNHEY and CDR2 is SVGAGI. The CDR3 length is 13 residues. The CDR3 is CASSPGLAVRGSF. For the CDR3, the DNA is TGTGCCAGCAGTCCGGGACTAGCTGTTAGGGGCTCGTTT.

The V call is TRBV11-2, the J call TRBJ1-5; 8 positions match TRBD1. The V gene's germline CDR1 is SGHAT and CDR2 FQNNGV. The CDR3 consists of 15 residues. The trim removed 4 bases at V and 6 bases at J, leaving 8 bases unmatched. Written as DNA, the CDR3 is TGTGCCAGCAGCTCGGGACAGGCGGGGGGTCAGCCCCAGCATTTT. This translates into CASSSGQAGGQPQHF.

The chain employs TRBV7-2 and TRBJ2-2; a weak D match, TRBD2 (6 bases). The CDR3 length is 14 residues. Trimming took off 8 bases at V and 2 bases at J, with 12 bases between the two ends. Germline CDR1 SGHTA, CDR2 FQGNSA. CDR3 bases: TGTGCCAGCGGTACTAGCACCAACACCGGGGAGCTGTTTTTT. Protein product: CASGTSTNTGELFF. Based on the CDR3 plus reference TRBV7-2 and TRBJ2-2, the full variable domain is GAGVSQSPSNKVTEKGKDVELRCDPISGHTALYWYRQSLGQGLEFLIYFQGNSAPDKSGLPSDRFSAERTGGSVSTLTIQRTQQEDSAVYLCASGTSTNTGELFFGEGSRLTVL.

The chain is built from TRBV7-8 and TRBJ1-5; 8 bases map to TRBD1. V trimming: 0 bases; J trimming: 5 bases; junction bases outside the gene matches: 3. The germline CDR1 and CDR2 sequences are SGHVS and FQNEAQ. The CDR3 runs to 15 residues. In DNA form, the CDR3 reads TGTGCCAGCAGCTTAGCTACAGGGGGAGATCAGCCCCAGCATTTT. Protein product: CASSLATGGDQPQHF.

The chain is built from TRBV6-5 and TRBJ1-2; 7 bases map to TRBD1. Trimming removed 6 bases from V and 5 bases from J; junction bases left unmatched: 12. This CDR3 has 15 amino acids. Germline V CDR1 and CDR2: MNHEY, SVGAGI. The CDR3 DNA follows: TGTGCCAGCAGATCCGGGACAGCGAGTAATTATGGCTACACCTTC. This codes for CASRSGTASNYGYTF.

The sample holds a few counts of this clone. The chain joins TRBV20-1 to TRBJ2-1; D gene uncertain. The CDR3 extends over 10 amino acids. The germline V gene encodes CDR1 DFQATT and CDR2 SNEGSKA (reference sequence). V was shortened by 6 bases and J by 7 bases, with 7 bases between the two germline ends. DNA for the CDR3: TGCAGTGCCGGACGGAATGAGCAGTTCTTC. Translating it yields CSAGRNEQFF.

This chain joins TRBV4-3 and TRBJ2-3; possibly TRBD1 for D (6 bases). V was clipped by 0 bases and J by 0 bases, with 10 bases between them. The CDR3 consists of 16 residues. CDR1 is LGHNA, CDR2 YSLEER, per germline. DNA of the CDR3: TGCGCCAGCAGCCAAGAGACAGGCTCTAGCACAGATACGCAGTATTTT. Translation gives CASSQETGSSTDTQYF.

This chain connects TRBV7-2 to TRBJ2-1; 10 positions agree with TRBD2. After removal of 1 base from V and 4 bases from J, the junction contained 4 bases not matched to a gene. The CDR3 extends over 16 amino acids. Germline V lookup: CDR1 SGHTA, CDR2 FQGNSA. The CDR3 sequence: CASSLEVAGGYNEQFF. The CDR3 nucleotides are TGTGCCAGCAGCTTAGAAGTAGCGGGGGGATACAATGAGCAGTTCTTC.

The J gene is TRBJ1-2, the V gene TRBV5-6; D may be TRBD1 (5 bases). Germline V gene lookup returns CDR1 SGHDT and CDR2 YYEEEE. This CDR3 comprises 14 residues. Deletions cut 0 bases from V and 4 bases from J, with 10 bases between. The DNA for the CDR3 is TGTGCCAGCAGCTTGGGGCAGGGAGTCTATGGCTACACCTTC. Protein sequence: CASSLGQGVYGYTF.